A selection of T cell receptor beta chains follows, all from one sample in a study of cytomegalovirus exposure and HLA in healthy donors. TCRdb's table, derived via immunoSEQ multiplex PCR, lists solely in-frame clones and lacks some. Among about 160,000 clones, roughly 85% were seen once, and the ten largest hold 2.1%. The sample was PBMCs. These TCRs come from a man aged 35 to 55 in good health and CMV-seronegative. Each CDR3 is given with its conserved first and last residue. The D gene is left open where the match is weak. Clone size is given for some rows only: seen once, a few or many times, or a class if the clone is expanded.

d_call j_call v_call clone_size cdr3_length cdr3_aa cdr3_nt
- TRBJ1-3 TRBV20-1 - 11 CSASLGNTIYF TGCAGTGCTTCTTTGGGAAACACCATATATTTT
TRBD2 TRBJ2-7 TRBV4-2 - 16 CASSDQGLAGVNEQYF TGTGCCAGCAGCGACCAGGGGCTAGCGGGAGTTAACGAGCAGTACTTC
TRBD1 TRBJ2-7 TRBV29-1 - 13 CSATGQGRGEQYF TGCAGCGCCACCGGACAGGGAAGGGGCGAGCAGTACTTC
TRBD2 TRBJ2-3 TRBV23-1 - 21 CASSPPEASGSRGYGTDTQYF TGCGCCAGCAGTCCCCCCGAGGCTAGCGGGAGTAGGGGATACGGCACAGATACGCAGTATTTT
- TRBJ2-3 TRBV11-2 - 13 CASGAAGTDTQYF TGTGCCAGCGGGGCGGCGGGCACAGATACGCAGTATTTT
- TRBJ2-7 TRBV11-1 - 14 CASSSSGSSYEQYF TGTGCCAGCAGCAGTAGCGGAAGCTCCTACGAGCAGTACTTC
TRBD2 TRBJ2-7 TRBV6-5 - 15 CASSYWRESPYEQYF TGTGCCAGCAGTTATTGGCGGGAGTCCCCCTACGAGCAGTACTTC
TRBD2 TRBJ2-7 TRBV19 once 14 CASSILAGGREQYF TGTGCCAGTAGTATTCTTGCGGGAGGGCGAGAGCAGTACTTC
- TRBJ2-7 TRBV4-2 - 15 CASSQGGASSYEQYF TGTGCCAGCAGCCAAGGCGGGGCATCCTCCTACGAGCAGTACTTC
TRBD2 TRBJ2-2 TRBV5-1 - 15 CASSQRVAGRGELFF TGCGCCAGCAGCCAGCGGGTAGCGGGCCGCGGGGAGCTGTTTTTT
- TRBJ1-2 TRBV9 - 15 CASSGNRLMDYGYTF TGTGCCAGCAGCGGCAACAGGCTAATGGACTATGGCTACACCTTC
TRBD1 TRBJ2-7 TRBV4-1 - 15 CASSRGTGGRYEQYF TGCGCCAGCAGCCGAGGGACAGGGGGCCGATACGAGCAGTACTTC
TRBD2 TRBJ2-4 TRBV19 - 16 CASSLGGVFGENSQYF TGTGCCAGTAGTTTGGGGGGGGTCTTCGGGGAAAACAGTCAGTACTTC
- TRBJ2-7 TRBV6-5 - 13 CASSEAWTYEQYF TGTGCCAGCAGTGAAGCGTGGACATACGAGCAGTACTTC
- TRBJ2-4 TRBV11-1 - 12 CASRGRGNIQYF TGTGCCAGCAGGGGCCGGGGAAACATTCAGTACTTC
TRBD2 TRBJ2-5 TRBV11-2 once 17 CASSFQGLAGVVETQYF TGTGCCAGCAGCTTCCAAGGACTAGCGGGAGTCGTTGAGACCCAGTACTTC
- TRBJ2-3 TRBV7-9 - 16 CASSPEAGRGRDTQYF TGTGCCAGCAGCCCCGAGGCGGGGCGCGGTAGAGATACGCAGTATTTT
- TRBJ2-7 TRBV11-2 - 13 CASSFTGSNEQYF TGTGCCAGCAGCTTTACAGGGTCCAACGAGCAGTACTTC
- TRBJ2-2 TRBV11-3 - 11 CASSSTGELFF TGTGCCAGCAGCTCTACCGGGGAGCTGTTTTTT
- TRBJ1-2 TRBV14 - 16 CASSQATQGIGDGYTF TGTGCCAGCAGCCAAGCGACCCAGGGGATAGGGGATGGCTACACCTTC
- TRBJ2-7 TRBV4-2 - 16 CASSQAIAESSYEQYF TGTGCCAGCAGCCAAGCGATAGCGGAAAGCTCCTACGAGCAGTACTTC
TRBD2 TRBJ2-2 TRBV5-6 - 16 CASSLASGRGTGELFF TGTGCCAGCAGCCTGGCTAGCGGGCGAGGCACCGGGGAGCTGTTTTTT
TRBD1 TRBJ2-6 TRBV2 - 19 CASSSASDRGRGGANVLTF TGTGCCAGCAGTTCGGCCTCGGACAGGGGGCGCGGTGGGGCCAACGTCCTGACTTTC
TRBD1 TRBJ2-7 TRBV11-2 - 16 CASSGKGTGGPYEQYF TGTGCCAGCAGCGGGAAGGGGACAGGGGGTCCCTACGAGCAGTACTTC
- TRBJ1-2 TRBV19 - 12 CASSKGVDGYTF TGTGCCAGTAGTAAGGGGGTCGATGGCTACACCTTC
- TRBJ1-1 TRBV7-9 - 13 CSSRSAGRPEAFF TGTTCCAGCAGGTCCGCAGGGCGGCCTGAAGCTTTCTTT
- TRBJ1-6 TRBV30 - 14 CAWSKQSFNSPLHF TGTGCCTGGAGTAAACAGAGTTTTAATTCACCCCTCCACTTT
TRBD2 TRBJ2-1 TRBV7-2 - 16 CASSSPRTSGMNEQFF TGTGCCAGCAGCTCACCCCGGACTAGCGGTATGAATGAGCAGTTCTTC
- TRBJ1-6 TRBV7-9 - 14 CASSFGHYNSPLHF TGTGCCAGCAGCTTCGGACACTATAATTCACCCCTCCACTTT
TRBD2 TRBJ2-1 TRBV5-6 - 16 CASRRWGGSSYNEQFF TGTGCCAGCCGCAGGTGGGGCGGGAGTAGTTACAATGAGCAGTTCTTC
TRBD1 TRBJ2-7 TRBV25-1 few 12 CASSPGGYEQYF TGTGCCAGCTCTCCAGGGGGCTACGAGCAGTACTTC
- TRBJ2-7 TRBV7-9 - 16 CSSSLTAGIGSYEQYF TGTTCCAGCAGCTTAACCGCAGGGATCGGAAGTTACGAGCAGTACTTC
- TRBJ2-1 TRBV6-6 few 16 CASTPQGRGSYNEQFF TGTGCCAGCACCCCGCAGGGGAGGGGGTCCTACAATGAGCAGTTCTTC
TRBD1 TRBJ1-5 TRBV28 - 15 CASSPTTGLGQPQHF TGTGCCAGCAGTCCTACGACAGGGTTGGGTCAGCCCCAGCATTTT
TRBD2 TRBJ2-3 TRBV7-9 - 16 CASSSLEREGTDTQYF TGTGCCAGCAGCTCGCTAGAGCGGGAGGGCACAGATACGCAGTATTTT
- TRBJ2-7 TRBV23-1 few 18 CASQLQGRERPSIFKQYF TGCGCCAGCCAACTTCAGGGGCGAGAGAGACCCTCAATTTTCAAGCAGTACTTC
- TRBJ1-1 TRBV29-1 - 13 CSVTTGKGTEAFF TGCAGCGTAACTACCGGGAAGGGCACTGAAGCTTTCTTT
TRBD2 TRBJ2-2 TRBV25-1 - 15 CASSKTSGRAGELFF TGTGCCAGCAGTAAGACTAGCGGGAGGGCCGGGGAGCTGTTTTTT
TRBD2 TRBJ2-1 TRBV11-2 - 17 CASSLAGRGRAGNEQFF TGTGCCAGCAGCTTAGCGGGGCGCGGGAGGGCGGGGAATGAGCAGTTCTTC
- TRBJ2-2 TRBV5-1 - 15 CASSPGGKNTGELFF TGCGCCAGCAGCCCGGGCGGGAAGAACACCGGGGAGCTGTTTTTT
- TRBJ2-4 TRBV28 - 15 CASSLVRDFKNIQYF TGTGCCAGCAGTTTGGTCCGGGACTTCAAAAACATTCAGTACTTC
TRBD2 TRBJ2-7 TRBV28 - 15 CASSSPFGLAFQQYF TGTGCCAGCAGTTCTCCCTTTGGACTAGCGTTTCAGCAGTACTTC